This TCR beta chain was captured by sequencing in a study of CD8 T cells in Susac syndrome. Random hexamers served to reverse transcribe roughly 0.45 to 1 ug RNA. TCRdb redid the calling of the immunoSEQ multiplex PCR reads with MiXCR, one entry per CDR3 protein. Among approximately 280,000 distinct CDR3 sequences listed, approximately 84% were seen once. The V gene lost 0 bases and the J gene lost 1 base, with 4 bases spanning the gap. There are 13 residues in the CDR3. CDR1 and CDR2 (germline): LNHNV, YYDKDF (reference sequence). Peripheral blood CD8+ and CD4+ T cells were profiled by TCR beta sequencing. Patients with stable or active relapsing-remitting disease, all of them treatment-naive, made up the multiple sclerosis controls.

The chain combines TRBV15 with TRBJ2-7; D ambiguous. Material: CD8+ T cells from PBMCs. This clonotype was sampled from a human donor with multiple sclerosis. This chain's CDR3 is CATSRESSYEQYF. CDR3 bases: TGTGCCACCAGCAGAGAGAGTTCCTACGAGCAGTACTTC.